Each of the 29 T cell receptor beta chains below was sequenced from the same sample in a study of blood T cell repertoires in COVID-19. Libraries were prepared by immunoSEQ multiplex PCR; TCRdb keeps only in-frame clonotypes and omits some of them. This table has approximately 90,000 clones, approximately 85% appearing once. Sequenced: peripheral blood. The receptors here all came from a human donor in a cohort sampled during active COVID-19.

The CDR3 protein is CSAGQSKGTEAFF. As DNA, the CDR3 is TGCAGCGCTGGACAGTCGAAGGGGACTGAAGCTTTCTTT. The gene calls are TRBV29-1 and TRBJ1-1; perhaps TRBD1 as D (6 bases). Germline V gene lookup returns CDR1 SQVTM and CDR2 ANQGSEA. The V gene lost 7 bases and the J gene lost 5 bases, with 17 bases spanning the gap. CDR3 length: 13 amino acids.

The chain has TRBV6-6 and TRBJ1-6; D is possibly TRBD1 (6 bases). The germline V gene encodes CDR1 MNHNY and CDR2 SVGAGI (reference sequence). The length of the CDR3 is 15 residues. The V end was cut by 5 bases, the J end by 7 bases, with 15 bases between. This CDR3 reads CASSQLQGKNSPLHF. The CDR3 region has the DNA TGTGCCAGCAGTCAACTTCAGGGGAAGAATTCACCCCTCCACTTT.

This chain links TRBV4-1 with TRBJ1-5, with D possibly matching TRBD1 (6 bases). The CDR3 covers 15 residues. Trimming shortened V by 0 bases and J by 7 bases, and 13 bases separated the two germline ends. Germline CDR1 MGHRA, CDR2 YSYEKL. The chain's CDR3 is CASSQDGGGQQPQHF. CDR3 nucleotides: TGCGCCAGCAGCCAAGATGGCGGGGGGCAACAGCCCCAGCATTTT.

The CDR3 DNA reads TGTGCCAGCAGTACCCCGGGTTTCGGCACTGAAGCTTTCTTT. This gives the protein CASSTPGFGTEAFF. This chain joins TRBV6-5 and TRBJ1-1; D remains unclear. Trimming left V 5 bases short and J 4 bases short, with 14 bases between. The CDR3 contains 14 residues. Germline CDR1 and CDR2: MNHEY and SVGAGI.

The V gene is TRBV13, the J gene TRBJ2-2; 9 bases fit TRBD2. Germline CDR1 PRHDT, CDR2 FYEKMQ (reference sequence). Trimming at V came to 11 bases and at J to 4 bases, leaving 11 bases not matched to a gene. This CDR3 contains 15 residues. CDR3 residues: CAPRAGGGSTGELFF. DNA of the CDR3: TGTGCCCCCCGCGCGGGGGGGGGCTCCACCGGGGAGCTGTTTTTT.

The rearrangement joins TRBV30 to TRBJ2-7; unclear D gene. With 1 base removed from V and 5 bases from J, the gap between germline ends came to 12 bases. In germline, CDR1 is GTSNPN, CDR2 SVGIG (reference sequence). This CDR3 region has 13 residues. Here the CDR3 reads CAWSASRWHEQYF. CDR3 coding DNA: TGTGCCTGGAGTGCCTCCCGTTGGCACGAGCAGTACTTC.

The chain joins TRBV14 to TRBJ2-5; the D gene is possibly TRBD1 (5 bases). Trimming took 5 bases from V and 1 from J, leaving 8 bases between them. CDR1 is SGHDN, CDR2 FVKESK, per germline. CDR3 length: 13 residues. CDR3 DNA sequence: TGTGCCAGCAGCGCAACAGGCCAAGAGACCCAGTACTTC. This sequence encodes CASSATGQETQYF.

CDR3 DNA: TGCAGCGTGGCCGGACAGGGCTACGAGCAGTACTTC. Protein product: CSVAGQGYEQYF. The chain has TRBV29-1 and TRBJ2-7; 8 nucleotides line up with TRBD1. Germline CDR1 reads SQVTM; CDR2 reads ANQGSEA. The CDR3 totals 12 residues. The J segment lost 3 bases and the V segment lost 6 bases, leaving 4 bases of the junction unmatched.

The V gene is TRBV9, the J gene TRBJ2-3; 12 positions match TRBD2. V lost 4 bases, J lost 2 bases, and 5 bases stayed unmatched. Germline lookup yields CDR1 SGDLS and CDR2 YYNGEE. CDR3 length: 16 residues. CDR3 nucleotides: TGTGCCAGCAGCCCCCGACTAGCGGGAGACACAGATACGCAGTATTTT. This encodes CASSPRLAGDTDTQYF.

The CDR3 coding sequence is TGTGCCAGCAGTGGTCAGGGGGGCGGTTACGAGCAGTACTTC. Amino acids: CASSGQGGGYEQYF. V gene TRBV2 combines with J gene TRBJ2-7, with D possibly TRBD1 on 7 matching bases. V gave up 4 bases and J gave up 4 bases, with 14 bases separating them. The V gene's germline CDR1 is SNHLY and CDR2 FYNNEI. The CDR3 is 14 residues long. The whole variable domain, remainder taken from reference TRBV2 and TRBJ2-7, is EPEVTQTPSHQVTQMGQEVILRCVPISNHLYFYWYRQILGQKVEFLVSFYNNEISEKSEIFDDQFSVERPDGSNFTLKIRSTKLEDSAMYFCASSGQGGGYEQYFGPGTRLTVT.

The CDR3 DNA sequence: TGTGCCAGCAGCCCGGGTCCTTCCTATGGCTACACCTTC. As protein: CASSPGPSYGYTF. This chain uses TRBV7-8 with TRBJ1-2; no clear D. Trimming removed 5 bases at V and 4 bases at J, with 11 bases between. CDR1 and CDR2 (germline): SGHVS, FQNEAQ. The CDR3 sequence is 13 residues long.

The chain couples TRBV5-1 to TRBJ1-2, with a tentative D call TRBD1 (6 bases). Per germline, CDR1 SGHRS and CDR2 YFSETQ. The length of the CDR3 is 13 residues. With 4 bases removed from V and 4 bases from J, the gap between germline ends came to 11 bases. As DNA, the CDR3 is TGCGCCAGCAGCCCTCAGGGGCTCTATGGCTACACCTTC. Its protein product is CASSPQGLYGYTF.

The rearrangement links TRBV6-2 or TRBV6-3 to TRBJ2-7; D may be TRBD1 (5 bases). Trimming took 2 bases from V and 4 from J, leaving 12 bases between them. The CDR3 consists of 14 residues. Looked up from germline, CDR1 is MNHEY and CDR2 is SVGEGT. The CDR3 is CASSYSRQGYEQYF. The CDR3 DNA reads as TGTGCCAGCAGTTACAGCCGGCAGGGATACGAGCAGTACTTC.

Only a few counts were recorded for this clone. This chain connects TRBV28 to TRBJ1-6, with no clear D. CDR1 and CDR2 (germline): MDHEN, SYDVKM. Trimming took 7 bases from V and 8 from J, leaving 9 bases between them. The CDR3 consists of 12 residues. The CDR3 DNA reads TGTGCCAGCAACCAGAGGGATTCACCCCTCCACTTT. Protein: CASNQRDSPLHF.

This chain joins TRBV15 and TRBJ1-1; no firm D call. The V and J ends lost 0 bases and 2 bases respectively, with 7 bases between them. The CDR3 has 14 residues. In germline, CDR1 is LNHNV, CDR2 YYDKDF (reference sequence). The CDR3 DNA reads TGTGCCACCAGCAGAGATTTATTTAACACTGAAGCTTTCTTT. Translated: CATSRDLFNTEAFF. Variable domain in full (rest from reference TRBV15 and TRBJ1-1): DAMVIQNPRYQVTQFGKPVTLSCSQTLNHNVMYWYQQKSSQAPKLLFHYYDKDFNNEADTPDNFQSRRPNTSFCFLDIRSPGLGDTAMYLCATSRDLFNTEAFFGQGTRLTVV.

This clone was seen once. J is TRBJ1-5 and V is TRBV21-1; TRBD1 is the table's D call and was not checked against the DNA. TRBV21-1 is noted as a pseudogene. The CDR3 spans 15 residues. CDR3 in amino acids: CASSNAGAHNQPQHF. The CDR3 coding sequence is TGTGCCAGCAGCAACGCAGGGGCCCACAATCAGCCCCAGCATTTT.

The V and J genes are TRBV7-2 and TRBJ2-3; 7 positions agree with TRBD1. Trimming at V came to 1 base and at J to 6 bases, leaving 7 bases not matched to a gene. The CDR3 contains 15 residues. Germline CDR1 reads SGHTA; CDR2 reads FQGNSA. The DNA of the CDR3 is TGTGCCAGCAGCTTAGAGGGCGACAGGGATGATACGCAGTATTTT. Protein sequence: CASSLEGDRDDTQYF.

V gene TRBV3-1 (or the pseudogene TRBV3-2) combines with J gene TRBJ1-3; perhaps TRBD1 as D (6 bases). Germline lookup yields CDR1 LGHDT and CDR2 YNNKEL (reference sequence). This CDR3 is 15 amino acids long. V dropped 2 bases and J dropped 0 bases, with 8 bases sitting between them. For the CDR3, the DNA is TGTGCCAGCAGCCAACAACAGGGCTCTGGAAACACCATATATTTT. It encodes CASSQQQGSGNTIYF.

The chain links TRBV30 to TRBJ2-7; 9 nucleotides line up with TRBD2. J was trimmed by 0 bases and V by 5 bases; bases with no gene match: 2. The CDR3 runs to 13 residues. CDR1 is GTSNPN, CDR2 SVGIG, per germline (reference sequence). The CDR3 coding sequence is TGTGCCTGGTCTAGCGGGATCTCCTACGAGCAGTACTTC. Amino acids: CAWSSGISYEQYF.

This clone was seen more than once but under ten times. V and J are TRBV18 and TRBJ2-7; D may be TRBD2 (7 bases). Trimming stripped 4 bases from V and 5 bases from J, with 9 bases between. Germline CDR1 KGHSH, CDR2 LQKENI. The length of the CDR3 is 12 residues. The CDR3 region is CASSQGGDEQYF. The CDR3 bases are TGTGCCAGCTCACAGGGGGGGGACGAGCAGTACTTC.

The rearrangement uses TRBV6-5 and TRBJ2-1, with 8 bases aligning to TRBD2. The CDR3 has 13 residues. CDR1 is MNHEY, CDR2 SVGAGI, per germline. Germline trimming cut 8 bases from V and 8 bases from J; bases unmatched to any gene: 8. CDR3 in DNA: TGTGCCAGCGGGACTAGTATGAGTTATGAGCAGTTCTTC. This translates into CASGTSMSYEQFF.

The chain is built from TRBV28 and TRBJ1-4, with 9 bases that match TRBD1. J gave up 7 bases and V 3 bases, and 9 bases lay outside the gene matches. Looked up from germline, CDR1 is MDHEN and CDR2 is SYDVKM. CDR3 length: 16 residues. The CDR3 nucleotides read TGTGCCAGCAGTTTCCCGAGCGGGACAGGGACTGAAAAACTGTTTTTT. The encoded protein is CASSFPSGTGTEKLFF.

The chain has TRBV5-8 and TRBJ2-5; 11 nucleotides line up with TRBD2. Germline loops: CDR1 SGHTS, CDR2 YDEGEE. The V segment lost 0 bases and the J segment 4 bases; nucleotides outside the gene matches: 5. This CDR3 is built from 16 residues. The CDR3 region has the DNA TGTGCCAGCAGCTTGGGGCTAGCGGGGGGCAGAGAGACCCAGTACTTC. Its protein is CASSLGLAGGRETQYF.

This rearrangement joins TRBV11-2 to TRBJ1-1; 8 positions agree with TRBD1. After removal of 5 bases from V and 11 bases from J, the junction contained 10 bases not matched to a gene. The germline gives CDR1 SGHAT, CDR2 FQNNGV. The CDR3 is 13 amino acids. The CDR3 DNA follows: TGTGCCAGCAGCCCACACCTCCGGACAGGGGCTTTCTTT. Translation gives CASSPHLRTGAFF.

This CDR3 reads CASGPRVSTYEQYF. The CDR3 DNA reads as TGTGCCAGTGGGCCGCGGGTTTCAACCTACGAGCAGTACTTC. The chain is built from TRBV7-2 and TRBJ2-7, with a tentative D call TRBD2 (5 bases). Germline assignment: CDR1 SGHTA and CDR2 FQGNSA. Trimming removed 9 bases at V and 2 bases at J, with 17 bases between. The CDR3 runs to 14 residues.

V and J are TRBV12-3 or TRBV12-4 and TRBJ1-2; D is uncertain. Trimming took off 4 bases at V and 4 bases at J, with 4 bases between the two ends. The CDR3 length is 11 residues. This CDR3 is CASSSSYGYTF. The CDR3 DNA follows: TGTGCCAGCAGTTCTAGCTATGGCTACACCTTC.

This chain connects TRBV28 to TRBJ1-2, with 8 bases lining up with TRBD1. This CDR3 is built from 14 residues. V was pared by 6 bases and J by 4 bases, with 7 bases of the junction left unmatched. The germline gives CDR1 MDHEN, CDR2 SYDVKM. The CDR3 protein is CASRPSGGTYGYTF. The CDR3 DNA follows: TGTGCCAGCAGGCCTTCAGGGGGCACCTATGGCTACACCTTC.

The rearrangement links TRBV28 to TRBJ1-4; a weak D match, TRBD1 (5 bases). CDR1 MDHEN and CDR2 SYDVKM come from the germline V gene. V gave up 6 bases and J gave up 6 bases, with 11 bases separating them. The CDR3 totals 13 residues. The CDR3 here is CASSIPGHEKLFF. CDR3 DNA sequence: TGTGCCAGCAGCATCCCAGGGCATGAAAAACTGTTTTTT. Full variable domain (remainder filled in from reference TRBV28 and TRBJ1-4): DVKVTQSSRYLVKRTGEKVFLECVQDMDHENMFWYRQDPGLGLRLIYFSYDVKMKEKGDIPEGYSVSREKKERFSLILESASTNQTSMYLCASSIPGHEKLFFGSGTQLSVL.

The J gene is TRBJ1-2, the V gene TRBV29-1; the D gene is possibly TRBD1 (6 bases). Trimming took off 7 bases at V and 1 base at J, with 10 bases between the two ends. CDR1 and CDR2 from the germline V gene are SQVTM and ANQGSEA. CDR3 length: 12 residues. The CDR3 region is CSAGQYNYGYTF. The CDR3 coding sequence is TGCAGCGCAGGACAGTATAACTATGGCTACACCTTC.